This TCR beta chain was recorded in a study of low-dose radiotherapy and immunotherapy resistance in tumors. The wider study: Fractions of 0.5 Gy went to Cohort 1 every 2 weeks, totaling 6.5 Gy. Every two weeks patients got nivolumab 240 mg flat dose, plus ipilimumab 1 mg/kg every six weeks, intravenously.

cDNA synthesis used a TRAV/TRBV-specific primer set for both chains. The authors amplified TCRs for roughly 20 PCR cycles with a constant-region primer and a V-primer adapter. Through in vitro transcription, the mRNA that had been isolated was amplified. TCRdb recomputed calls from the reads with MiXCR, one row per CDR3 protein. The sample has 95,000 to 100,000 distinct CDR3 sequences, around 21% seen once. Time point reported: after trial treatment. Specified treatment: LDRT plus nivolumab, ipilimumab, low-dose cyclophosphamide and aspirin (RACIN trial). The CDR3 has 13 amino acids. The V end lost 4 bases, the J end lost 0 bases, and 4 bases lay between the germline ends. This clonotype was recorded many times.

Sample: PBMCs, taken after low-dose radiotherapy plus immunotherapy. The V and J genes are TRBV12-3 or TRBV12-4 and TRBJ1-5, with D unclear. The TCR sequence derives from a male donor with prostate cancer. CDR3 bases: TGTGCCAGCAGTTATTATAGCAATCAGCCCCAGCATTTT. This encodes CASSYYSNQPQHF.